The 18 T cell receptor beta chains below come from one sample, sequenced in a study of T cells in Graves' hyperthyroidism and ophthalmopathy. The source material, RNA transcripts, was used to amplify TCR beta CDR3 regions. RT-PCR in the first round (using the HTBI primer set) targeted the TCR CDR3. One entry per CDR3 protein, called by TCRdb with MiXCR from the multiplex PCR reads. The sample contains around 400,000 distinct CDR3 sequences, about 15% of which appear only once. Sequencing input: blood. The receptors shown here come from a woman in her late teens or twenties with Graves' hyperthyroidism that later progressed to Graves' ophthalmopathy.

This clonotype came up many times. The CDR3 spells CASSLGLAEAPRYNEQFF. CDR3 sequence (DNA): TGTGCCAGCAGCTTAGGGCTAGCGGAGGCTCCTAGGTACAATGAGCAGTTCTTC. This chain uses TRBV7-2 with TRBJ2-1; 7 bases are a match to TRBD2. The V segment lost 1 base and the J segment 4 bases; nucleotides outside the gene matches: 13. The CDR3 runs 18 residues. Germline loops: CDR1 SGHTA, CDR2 FQGNSA.

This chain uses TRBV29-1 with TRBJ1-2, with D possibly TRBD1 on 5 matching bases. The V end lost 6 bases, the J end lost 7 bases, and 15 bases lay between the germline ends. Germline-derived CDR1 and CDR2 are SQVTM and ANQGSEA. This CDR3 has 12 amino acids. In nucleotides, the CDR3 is TGCAGCGTGGACTCAGGGAGGGGTGGCTACACCTTC. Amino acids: CSVDSGRGGYTF.

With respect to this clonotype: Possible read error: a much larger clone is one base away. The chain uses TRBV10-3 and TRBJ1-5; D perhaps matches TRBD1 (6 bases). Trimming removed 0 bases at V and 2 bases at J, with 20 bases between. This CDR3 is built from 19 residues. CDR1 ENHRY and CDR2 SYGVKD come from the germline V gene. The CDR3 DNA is TGTGCCATCAGTGAGTCGGGGGCTCAGGGAGTTTGGGGCAATCAGCCCCAGCATTTT. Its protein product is CAISESGAQGVWGNQPQHF.

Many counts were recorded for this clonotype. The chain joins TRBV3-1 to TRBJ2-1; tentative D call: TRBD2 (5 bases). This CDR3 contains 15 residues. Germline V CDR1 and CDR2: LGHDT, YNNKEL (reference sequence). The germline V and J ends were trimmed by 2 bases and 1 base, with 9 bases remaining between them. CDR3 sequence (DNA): TGTGCCAGCAGCCAATGGGGAGAATCCTACAATGAGCAGTTCTTC. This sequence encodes CASSQWGESYNEQFF.

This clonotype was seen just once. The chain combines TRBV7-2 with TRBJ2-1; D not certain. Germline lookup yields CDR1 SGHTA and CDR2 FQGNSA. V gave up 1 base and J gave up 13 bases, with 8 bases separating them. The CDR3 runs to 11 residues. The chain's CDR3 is CASSLDYKQFF. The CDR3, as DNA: TGTGCCAGCAGCTTAGACTACAAACAGTTCTTC.

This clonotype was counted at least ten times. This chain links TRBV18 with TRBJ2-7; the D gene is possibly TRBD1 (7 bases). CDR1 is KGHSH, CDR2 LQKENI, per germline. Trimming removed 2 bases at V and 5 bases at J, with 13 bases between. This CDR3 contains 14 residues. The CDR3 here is CASSPARGVNEQYF. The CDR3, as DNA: TGTGCCAGCTCACCAGCCAGGGGGGTTAACGAGCAGTACTTC.

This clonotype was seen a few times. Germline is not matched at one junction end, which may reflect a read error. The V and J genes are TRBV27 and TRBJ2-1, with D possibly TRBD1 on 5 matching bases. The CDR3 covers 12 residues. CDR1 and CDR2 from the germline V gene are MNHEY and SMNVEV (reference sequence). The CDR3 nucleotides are TGTGCCGGCAGTTTACTGGGGCGTGAGCAGTTCTTC. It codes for CAGSLLGREQFF.

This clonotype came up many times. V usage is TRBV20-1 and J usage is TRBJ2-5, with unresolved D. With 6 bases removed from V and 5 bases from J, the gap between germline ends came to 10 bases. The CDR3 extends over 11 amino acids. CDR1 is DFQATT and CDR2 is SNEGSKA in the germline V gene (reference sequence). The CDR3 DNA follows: TGCAGTGCAAGTACTGGCGAGACCCAGTACTTC. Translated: CSASTGETQYF.

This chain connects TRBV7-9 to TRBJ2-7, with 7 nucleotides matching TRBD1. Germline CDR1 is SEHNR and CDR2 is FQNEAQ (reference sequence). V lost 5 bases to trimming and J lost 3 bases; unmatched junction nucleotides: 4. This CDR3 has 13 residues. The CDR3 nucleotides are TGTGCCAGCAGCGAGCAGGGGGACTACGAGCAGTACTTC. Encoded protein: CASSEQGDYEQYF. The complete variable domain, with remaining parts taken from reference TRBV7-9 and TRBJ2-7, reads DTGVSQNPRHKITKRGQNVTFRCDPISEHNRLYWYRQTLGQGPEFLTYFQNEAQLEKSRLLSDRFSAERPKGSFSTLEIQRTEQGDSAMYLCASSEQGDYEQYFGPGTRLTVT.

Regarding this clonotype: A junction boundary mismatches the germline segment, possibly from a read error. In DNA, the CDR3 is TGCGCCAGCAGCTCAGACGGTTCCTCCTACAATGATCAGTTCTTC. Encoded protein: CASSSDGSSYNDQFF. The chain combines TRBV5-1 with TRBJ2-1; D is unclear. The V gene's germline CDR1 is SGHRS and CDR2 YFSETQ. The CDR3 has 15 amino acids.

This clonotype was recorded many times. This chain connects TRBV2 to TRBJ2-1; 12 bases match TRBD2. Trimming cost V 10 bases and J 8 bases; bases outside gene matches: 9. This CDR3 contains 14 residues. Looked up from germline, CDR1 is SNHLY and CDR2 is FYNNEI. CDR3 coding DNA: TGTGCCACCCTAGCGGGAGGGCCTCGCGATGAGCAGTTCTTC. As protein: CATLAGGPRDEQFF.

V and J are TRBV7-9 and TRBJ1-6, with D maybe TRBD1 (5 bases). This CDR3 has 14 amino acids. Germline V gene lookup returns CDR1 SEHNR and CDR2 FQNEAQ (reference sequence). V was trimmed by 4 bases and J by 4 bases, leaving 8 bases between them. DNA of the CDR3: TGTGCCAGCAGCTCAGCAGGGTATAATTCACCCCTCCACTTT. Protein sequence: CASSSAGYNSPLHF.

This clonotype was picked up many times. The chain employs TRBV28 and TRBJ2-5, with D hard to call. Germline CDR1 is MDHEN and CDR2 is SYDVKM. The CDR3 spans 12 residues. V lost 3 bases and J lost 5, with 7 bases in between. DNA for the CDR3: TGTGCCAGCAGTTTCGGTAGGGAGACCCAGTACTTC. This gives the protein CASSFGRETQYF.

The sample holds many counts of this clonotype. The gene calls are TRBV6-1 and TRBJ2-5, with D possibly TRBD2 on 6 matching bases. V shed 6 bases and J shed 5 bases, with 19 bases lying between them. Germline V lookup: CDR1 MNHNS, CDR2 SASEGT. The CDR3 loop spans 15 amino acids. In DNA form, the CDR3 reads TGTGCCAGCAGGGGCCGGGACCTACTAGCCGAGACCCAGTACTTC. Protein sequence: CASRGRDLLAETQYF.

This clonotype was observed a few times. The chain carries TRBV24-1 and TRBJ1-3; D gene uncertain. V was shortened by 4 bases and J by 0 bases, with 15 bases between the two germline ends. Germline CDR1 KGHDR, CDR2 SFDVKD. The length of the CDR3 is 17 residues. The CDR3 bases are TGTGCCACCAGTGACCCCAGAACGGACCCCTCTGGAAACACCATATATTTT. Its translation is CATSDPRTDPSGNTIYF.

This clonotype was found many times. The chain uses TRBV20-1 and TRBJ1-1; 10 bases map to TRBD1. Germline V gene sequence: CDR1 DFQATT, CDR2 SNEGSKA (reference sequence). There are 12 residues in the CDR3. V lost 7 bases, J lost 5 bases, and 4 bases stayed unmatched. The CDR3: CSVGQGGTEAFF. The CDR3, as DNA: TGCAGTGTTGGACAGGGGGGAACTGAAGCTTTCTTT.

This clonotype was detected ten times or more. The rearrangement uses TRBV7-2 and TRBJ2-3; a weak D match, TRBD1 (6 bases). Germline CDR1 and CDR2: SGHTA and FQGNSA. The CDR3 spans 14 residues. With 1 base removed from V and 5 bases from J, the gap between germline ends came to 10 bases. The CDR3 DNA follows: TGTGCCAGCAGCTTAGACAGGGTAGGAGATACGCAGTATTTT. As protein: CASSLDRVGDTQYF.

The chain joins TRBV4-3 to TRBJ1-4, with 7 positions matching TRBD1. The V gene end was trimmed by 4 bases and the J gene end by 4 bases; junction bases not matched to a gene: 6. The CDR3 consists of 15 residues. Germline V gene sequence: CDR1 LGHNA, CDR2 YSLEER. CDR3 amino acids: CASSRGTANNEKLFF. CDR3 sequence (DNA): TGCGCCAGCAGCCGAGGGACAGCAAATAATGAAAAACTGTTTTTT.